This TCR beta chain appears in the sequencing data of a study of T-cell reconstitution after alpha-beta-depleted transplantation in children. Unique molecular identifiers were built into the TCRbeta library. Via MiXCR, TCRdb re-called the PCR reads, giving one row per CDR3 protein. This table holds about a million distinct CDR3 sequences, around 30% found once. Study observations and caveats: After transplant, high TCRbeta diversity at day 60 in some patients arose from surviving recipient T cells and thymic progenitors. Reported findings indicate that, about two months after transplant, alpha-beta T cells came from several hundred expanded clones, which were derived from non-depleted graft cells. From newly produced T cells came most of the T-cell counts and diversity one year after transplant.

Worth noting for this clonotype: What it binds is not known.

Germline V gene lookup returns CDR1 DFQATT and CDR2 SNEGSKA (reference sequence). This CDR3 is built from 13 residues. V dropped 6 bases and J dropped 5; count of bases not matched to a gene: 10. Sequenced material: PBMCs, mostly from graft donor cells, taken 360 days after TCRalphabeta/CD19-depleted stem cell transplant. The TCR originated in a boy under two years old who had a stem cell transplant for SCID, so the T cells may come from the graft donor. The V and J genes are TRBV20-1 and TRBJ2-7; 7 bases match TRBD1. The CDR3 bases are TGCAGTGCAAACCGGGACAGAGGTGACGAGCAGTACTTC. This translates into CSANRDRGDEQYF.